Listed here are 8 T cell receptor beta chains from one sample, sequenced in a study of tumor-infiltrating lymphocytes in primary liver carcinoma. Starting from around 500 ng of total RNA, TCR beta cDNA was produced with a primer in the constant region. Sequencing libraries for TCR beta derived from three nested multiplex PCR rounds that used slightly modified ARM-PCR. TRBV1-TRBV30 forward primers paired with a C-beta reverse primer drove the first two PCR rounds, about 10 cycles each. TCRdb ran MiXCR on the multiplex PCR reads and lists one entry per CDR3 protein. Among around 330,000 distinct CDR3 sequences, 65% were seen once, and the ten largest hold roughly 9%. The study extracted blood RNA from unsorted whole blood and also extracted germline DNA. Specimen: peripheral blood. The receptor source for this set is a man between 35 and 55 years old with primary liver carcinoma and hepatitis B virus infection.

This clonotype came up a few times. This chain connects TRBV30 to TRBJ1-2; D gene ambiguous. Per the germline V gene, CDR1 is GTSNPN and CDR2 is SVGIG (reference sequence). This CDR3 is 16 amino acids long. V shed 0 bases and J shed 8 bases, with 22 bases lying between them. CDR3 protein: CAWSVMWRVGSGGYTF. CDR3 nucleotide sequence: TGTGCCTGGAGTGTAATGTGGCGGGTAGGCTCCGGGGGCTACACCTTC. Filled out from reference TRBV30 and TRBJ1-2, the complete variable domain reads SQTIHQWPATLVQPVGSPLSLECTVEGTSNPNLYWYRQAAGRGLQLLFYSVGIGQISSEVPQNLSASRPQDRQFILSSKKLLLSDSGFYLCAWSVMWRVGSGGYTFGSGTRLTVV.

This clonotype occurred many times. CDR3 coding DNA: TGTGCCAGCAGGCCTGAGTTAAGCTTGTCCTACGAGCAGTACTTC. This sequence encodes CASRPELSLSYEQYF. V and J are TRBV6-1 and TRBJ2-7; D gene unclear. The CDR3 sequence is 15 residues long. Trimming removed 6 bases at V and 1 base at J, with 16 bases between. Germline values: CDR1 MNHNS, CDR2 SASEGT.

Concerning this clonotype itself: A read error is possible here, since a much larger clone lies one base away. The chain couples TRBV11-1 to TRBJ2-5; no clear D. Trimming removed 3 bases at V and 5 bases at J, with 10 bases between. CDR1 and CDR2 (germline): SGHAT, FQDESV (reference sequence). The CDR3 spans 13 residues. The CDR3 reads CASSFDRCETQYF. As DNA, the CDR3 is TGTGCCAGCAGCTTCGACCGTTGTGAGACCCAGTACTTC. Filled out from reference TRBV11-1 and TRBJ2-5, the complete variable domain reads EAEVAQSPRYKITEKSQAVAFWCDPISGHATLYWYRQILGQGPELLVQFQDESVVDDSQLPKDRFSAERLKGVDSTLKIQPAELGDSAMYLCASSFDRCETQYFGPGTRLLVL.

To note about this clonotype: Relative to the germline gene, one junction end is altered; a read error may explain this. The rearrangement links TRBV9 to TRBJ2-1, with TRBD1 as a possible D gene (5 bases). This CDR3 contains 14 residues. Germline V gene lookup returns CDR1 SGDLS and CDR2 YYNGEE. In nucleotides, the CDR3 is TGTGCCAGCACAAGGGGTATAGCCTACAATGAGCAGTCCTTT. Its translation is CASTRGIAYNEQSF.

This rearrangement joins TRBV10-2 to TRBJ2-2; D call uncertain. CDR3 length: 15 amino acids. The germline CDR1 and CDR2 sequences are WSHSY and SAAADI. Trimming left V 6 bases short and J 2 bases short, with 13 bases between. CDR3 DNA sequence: TGCGCCAGCAGGAGGACGGAAGTAAACACCGGGGAGCTGTTTTTT. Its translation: CASRRTEVNTGELFF.

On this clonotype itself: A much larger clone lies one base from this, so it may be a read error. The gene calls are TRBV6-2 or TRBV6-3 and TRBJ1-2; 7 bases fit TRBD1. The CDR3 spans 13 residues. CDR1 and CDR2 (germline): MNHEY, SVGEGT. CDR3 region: CTSSPTGNDGYTF. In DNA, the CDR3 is TGTACCAGCAGCCCGACAGGGAACGATGGCTACACCTTC.

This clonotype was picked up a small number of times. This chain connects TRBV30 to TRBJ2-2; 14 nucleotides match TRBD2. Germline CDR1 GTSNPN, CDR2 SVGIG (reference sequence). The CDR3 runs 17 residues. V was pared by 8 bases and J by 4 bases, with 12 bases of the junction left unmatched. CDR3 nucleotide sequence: TGTGCCCTGGACGGTCTGGGACTAGCGGGAGTCACCGGGGAGCTGTTTTTT. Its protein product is CALDGLGLAGVTGELFF.

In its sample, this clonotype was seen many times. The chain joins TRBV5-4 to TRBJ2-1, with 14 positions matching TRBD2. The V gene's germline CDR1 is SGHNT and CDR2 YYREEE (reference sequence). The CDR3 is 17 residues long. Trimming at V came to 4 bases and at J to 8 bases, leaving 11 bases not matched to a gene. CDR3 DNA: TGTGCCAGCAGCCTTGGACTAGCGGGAGGAAACGGGGATGAGCAGTTCTTC. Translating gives CASSLGLAGGNGDEQFF.